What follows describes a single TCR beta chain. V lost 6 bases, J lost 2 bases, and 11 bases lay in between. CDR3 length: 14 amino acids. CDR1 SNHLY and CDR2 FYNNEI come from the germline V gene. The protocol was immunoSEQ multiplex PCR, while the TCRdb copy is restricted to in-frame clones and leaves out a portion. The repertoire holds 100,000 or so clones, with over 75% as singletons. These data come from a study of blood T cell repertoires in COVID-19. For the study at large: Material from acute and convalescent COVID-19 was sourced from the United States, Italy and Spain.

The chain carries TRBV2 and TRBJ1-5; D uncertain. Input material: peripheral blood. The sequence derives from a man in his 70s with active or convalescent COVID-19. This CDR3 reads CASRPDGGNQPQHF. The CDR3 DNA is TGTGCCAGCAGACCAGACGGGGGCAATCAGCCCCAGCATTTT.